This entry describes one T cell receptor beta chain. The data stem from a study of blood T cell repertoires in COVID-19. About the study: Specimens from acute and convalescent COVID-19 originated in the United States, Italy and Spain. The analysed material was cDNA or gDNA that came from T cells, B-cell-depleted T cells, or PBMCs.

Deletions cut 4 bases from V and 3 bases from J, with 14 bases between. The germline CDR1 and CDR2 sequences are SGHNT and YYREEE (reference sequence). The CDR3 consists of 15 residues. Measured with immunoSEQ multiplex PCR; TCRdb has only the in-frame clones, and not every one. The sample holds tens of thousands of clones, 75% to 90% seen once. The TCR sequence derives from a woman in her 70s with acute or convalescent COVID-19. The sample was peripheral blood. The chain carries TRBV5-4 and TRBJ1-3, with D tentatively TRBD1 (6 bases). DNA for the CDR3: TGTGCCAGCAGCCTTGTGGGGGCAGGTGGAAACACCATATATTTT. It translates to CASSLVGAGGNTIYF.